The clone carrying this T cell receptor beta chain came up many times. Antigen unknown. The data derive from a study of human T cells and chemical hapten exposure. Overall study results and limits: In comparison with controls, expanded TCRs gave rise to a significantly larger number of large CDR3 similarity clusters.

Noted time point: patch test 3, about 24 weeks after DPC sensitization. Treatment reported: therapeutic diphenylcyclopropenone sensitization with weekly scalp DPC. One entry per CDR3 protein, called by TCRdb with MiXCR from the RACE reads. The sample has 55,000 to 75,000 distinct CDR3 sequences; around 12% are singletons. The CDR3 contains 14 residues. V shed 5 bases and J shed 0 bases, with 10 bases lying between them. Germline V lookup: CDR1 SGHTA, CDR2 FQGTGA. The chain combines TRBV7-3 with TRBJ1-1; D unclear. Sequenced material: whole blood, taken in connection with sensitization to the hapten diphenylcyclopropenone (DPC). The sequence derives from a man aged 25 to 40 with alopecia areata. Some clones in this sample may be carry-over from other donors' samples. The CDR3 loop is CASSPGYMNTEAFF. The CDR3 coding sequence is TGTGCCAGCAGCCCAGGCTACATGAACACTGAAGCTTTCTTT.